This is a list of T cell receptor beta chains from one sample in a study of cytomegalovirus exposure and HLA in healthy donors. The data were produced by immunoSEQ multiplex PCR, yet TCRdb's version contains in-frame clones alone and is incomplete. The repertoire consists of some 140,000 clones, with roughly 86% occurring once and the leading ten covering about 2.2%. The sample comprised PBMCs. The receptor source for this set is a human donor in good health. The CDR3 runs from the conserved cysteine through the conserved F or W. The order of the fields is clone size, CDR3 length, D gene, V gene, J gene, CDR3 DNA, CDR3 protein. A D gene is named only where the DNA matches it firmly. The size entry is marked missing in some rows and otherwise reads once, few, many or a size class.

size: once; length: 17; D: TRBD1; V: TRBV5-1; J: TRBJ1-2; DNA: TGCGCCAGCAGCTTGGGGGACAGGGATTTTGTCTCGGAGGGCTACACCTTC; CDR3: CASSLGDRDFVSEGYTF
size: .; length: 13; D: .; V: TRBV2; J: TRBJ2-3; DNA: TGTGCCAGCAGTGGAGAAGCGACAGATACGCAGTATTTT; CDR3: CASSGEATDTQYF
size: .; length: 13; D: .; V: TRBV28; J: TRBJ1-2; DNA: TGTGCCAGCAGTTTGAGGGCATACTATGGCTACACCTTC; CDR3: CASSLRAYYGYTF
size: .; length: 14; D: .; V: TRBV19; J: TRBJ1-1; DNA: TGTGCCACCCCAGGCCCGGACTGGAACACTGAAGCTTTCTTT; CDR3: CATPGPDWNTEAFF
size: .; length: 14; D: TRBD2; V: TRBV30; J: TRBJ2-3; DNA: TGTGCCTGGAGCAAAGCGGGGGGGACAGATACGCAGTATTTT; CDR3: CAWSKAGGTDTQYF
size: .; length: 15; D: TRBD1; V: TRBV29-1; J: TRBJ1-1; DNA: TGCAGCGTCCCATCCAACAGGGGACTGAACACTGAAGCTTTCTTT; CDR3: CSVPSNRGLNTEAFF
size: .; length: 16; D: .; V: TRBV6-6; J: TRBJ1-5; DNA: TGTGCCAGCAGTACGCTTAAAGGGGGAAAGGGGCAGCCCCAGCATTTT; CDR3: CASSTLKGGKGQPQHF
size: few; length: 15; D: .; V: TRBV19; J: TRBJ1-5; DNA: TGTGCCAGTAGTATAGATCCCGGGTACAATCAGCCCCAGCATTTT; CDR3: CASSIDPGYNQPQHF
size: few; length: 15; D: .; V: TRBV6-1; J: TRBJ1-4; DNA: TGTGCCAGCAAGGAGAGGAAGGGGACTAATGAAAAACTGTTTTTT; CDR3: CASKERKGTNEKLFF
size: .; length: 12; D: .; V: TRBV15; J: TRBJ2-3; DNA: TGTGCCACCAGCAGAGATAGAGATACGCAGTATTTT; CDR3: CATSRDRDTQYF
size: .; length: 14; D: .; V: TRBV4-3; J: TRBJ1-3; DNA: TGCGCCAGCAGCCTGGTTGGGGCCGGAAACACCATATATTTT; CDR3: CASSLVGAGNTIYF
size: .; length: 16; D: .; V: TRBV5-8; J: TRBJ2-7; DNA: TGTGCCAGCAGCTTGGCTTTCGGGGTAAATTACTACGAGCAGTACTTC; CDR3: CASSLAFGVNYYEQYF
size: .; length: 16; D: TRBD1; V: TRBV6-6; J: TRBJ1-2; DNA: TGTGCCAGCAAATCGACAGGGTCTTGGGCTAACTATGGCTACACCTTC; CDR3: CASKSTGSWANYGYTF
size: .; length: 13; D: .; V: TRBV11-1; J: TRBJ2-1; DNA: TGTGCCAGCAGCCGCAACCCCATAGATGAGCAGTTCTTC; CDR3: CASSRNPIDEQFF
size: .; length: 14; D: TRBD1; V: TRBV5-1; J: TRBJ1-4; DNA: TGCGCCAGCAGCTGGGGGACAGTTACCGAAAAACTGTTTTTT; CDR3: CASSWGTVTEKLFF
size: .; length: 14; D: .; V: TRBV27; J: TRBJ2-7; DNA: TGTGCCAGCAGTTTATGGCAGGGGATGAACGAGCAGTACTTC; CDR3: CASSLWQGMNEQYF
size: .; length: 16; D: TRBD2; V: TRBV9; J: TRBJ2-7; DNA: TGTGCCAGCAGCGTAGGATCGACTAGCGGGGGCTACGAGCAGTACTTC; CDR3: CASSVGSTSGGYEQYF
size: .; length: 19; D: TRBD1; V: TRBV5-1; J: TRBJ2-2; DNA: TGCGCCAGCAGCCCCGGGACAGCCCTGGTGCTGACGAACACCGGGGAGCTGTTTTTT; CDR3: CASSPGTALVLTNTGELFF
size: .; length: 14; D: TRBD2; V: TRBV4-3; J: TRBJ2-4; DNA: TGCGCCAGCAGCCAGGGAGGGGCTAAAAACATTCAGTACTTC; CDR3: CASSQGGAKNIQYF
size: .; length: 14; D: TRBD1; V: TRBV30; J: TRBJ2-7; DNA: TGTGCCTGGAGCGCAACAGGGGCCCACTACGAGCAGTACTTC; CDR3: CAWSATGAHYEQYF
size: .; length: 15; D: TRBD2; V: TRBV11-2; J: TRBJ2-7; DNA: TGTGCCAGCAGCTTCGGACTAGCGGGAGGCTACGAGCAGTACTTC; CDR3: CASSFGLAGGYEQYF
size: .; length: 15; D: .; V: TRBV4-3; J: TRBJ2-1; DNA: TGCGCCAGCAGCCAAGATGGGCGTAGTTTCAATGAGCAGTTCTTC; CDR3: CASSQDGRSFNEQFF
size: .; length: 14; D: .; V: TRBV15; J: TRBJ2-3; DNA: TGTGCCACCAGCAGAGATCTAAGCACAGATACGCAGTATTTT; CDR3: CATSRDLSTDTQYF
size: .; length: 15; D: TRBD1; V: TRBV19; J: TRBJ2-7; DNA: TGTGCCAGTAGTATAGTCGGGACAGCTGACTACGAGCAGTACTTC; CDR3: CASSIVGTADYEQYF
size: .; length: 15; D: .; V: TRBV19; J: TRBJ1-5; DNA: TGTGCCAGTACCCCCTACGGGGAGGGTTTGAATTCCCAGCATTTT; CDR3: CASTPYGEGLNSQHF
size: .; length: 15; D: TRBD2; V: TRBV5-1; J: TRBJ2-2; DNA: TGCGCCACCTGGTGGACTAGCGGATACACCGGGGAGCTGTTTTTT; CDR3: CATWWTSGYTGELFF
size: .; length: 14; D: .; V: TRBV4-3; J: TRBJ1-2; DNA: TGCGCCAGCAGCCAAGATGACGGGAGCTATGGCTACACCTTC; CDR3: CASSQDDGSYGYTF
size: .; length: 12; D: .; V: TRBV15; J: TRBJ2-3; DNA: TGTGCCACCAGCAGAGGGCAGGATACGCAGTATTTT; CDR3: CATSRGQDTQYF
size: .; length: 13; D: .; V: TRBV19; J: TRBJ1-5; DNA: TGTGCCAGTAGTCCTAAAAGCAATCAGCCCCAGCATTTT; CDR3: CASSPKSNQPQHF
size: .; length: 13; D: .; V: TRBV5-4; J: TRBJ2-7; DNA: TGTGCCAGCAGCCCCGGGATACTCAACGAGCAGTACTTC; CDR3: CASSPGILNEQYF
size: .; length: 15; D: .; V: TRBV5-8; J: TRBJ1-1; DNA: TGTGCCAGCAGCCGGCGGGGGCAGACCAACACTGAAGCTTTCTTT; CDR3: CASSRRGQTNTEAFF
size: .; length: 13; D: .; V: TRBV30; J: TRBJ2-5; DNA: TGTGCCCGAGCGCCCGCAGGAGGGGCGACCCAGTACTTC; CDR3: CARAPAGGATQYF
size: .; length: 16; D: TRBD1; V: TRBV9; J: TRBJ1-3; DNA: TGTGCCAGCAGCTCGATGGGACAGGCCACTGGAAACACCATATATTTT; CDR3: CASSSMGQATGNTIYF
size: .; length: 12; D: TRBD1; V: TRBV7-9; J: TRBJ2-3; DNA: TGTGCCAGCAGCTCCGGACAGGGAACGCAGTATTTT; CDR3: CASSSGQGTQYF
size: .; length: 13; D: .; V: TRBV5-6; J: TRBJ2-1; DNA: TGTGCCAGCAGCTTGGGCCCCCGGGGTGAGCAGTTCTTC; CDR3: CASSLGPRGEQFF
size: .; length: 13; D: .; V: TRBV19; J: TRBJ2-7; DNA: TGTGCCAGTAGTATACAGGGTGACTACGAGCAGTACTTC; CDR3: CASSIQGDYEQYF
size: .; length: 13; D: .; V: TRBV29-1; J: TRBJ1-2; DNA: TGCAGCGTTGAGGGCACAGCGGACTATGGCTACACCTTC; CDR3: CSVEGTADYGYTF
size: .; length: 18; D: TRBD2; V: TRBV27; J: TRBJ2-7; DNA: TGTGCCAGCGGGCCTGTGAGGTCTGCGGGAGGTATCACCTACGAGCAGTACTTC; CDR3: CASGPVRSAGGITYEQYF
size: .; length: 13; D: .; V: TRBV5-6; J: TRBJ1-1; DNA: TGTGCCAGCAGCCTGGATGCGTACACTGAAGCTTTCTTT; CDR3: CASSLDAYTEAFF
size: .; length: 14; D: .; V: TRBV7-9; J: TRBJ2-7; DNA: TGTGCCAGCAGCCTCTTCTCAGAGGCCTACGAGCAGTACTTC; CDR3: CASSLFSEAYEQYF
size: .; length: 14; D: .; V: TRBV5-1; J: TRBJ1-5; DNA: TGCGCCAGCAGCTTGGGAAGGGGGAATCAGCCCCAGCATTTT; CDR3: CASSLGRGNQPQHF
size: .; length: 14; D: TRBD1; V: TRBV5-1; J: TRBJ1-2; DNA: TGCGCCAGCAGCCCACAGGGGATTGACTATGGCTACACCTTC; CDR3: CASSPQGIDYGYTF
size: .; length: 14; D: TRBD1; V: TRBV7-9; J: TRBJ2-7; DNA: TGTGCCAGCGGACAAGGACAGGGGACGCCACAGCAGTACTTC; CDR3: CASGQGQGTPQQYF